These T cell receptor beta chains were read from a single sample in a study of blood T cell repertoires in COVID-19. Assay: immunoSEQ multiplex PCR; the TCRdb copy retains only in-frame clones and omits some. The sample lists over 450,000 clones; roughly nine tenths were seen once. What was sequenced was peripheral blood. These receptors all come from a woman in her fifties or sixties with COVID-19, enrolled during active disease. Both conserved end residues are trimmed from each CDR3. D genes are given only for firm matches.

ATSDLQRGTGVNEQF,TRBD1,TRBV24-1,TRBJ2-1
ASSWTAISNQPQH,.,TRBV7-2,TRBJ1-5
ASSALAGGADTQY,TRBD2,TRBV7-2,TRBJ2-3
ASSERGLAVYGYT,.,TRBV2,TRBJ1-2
SVVGGRGNGYT,TRBD1,TRBV29-1,TRBJ1-2
ASSLDGRPEKLF,.,TRBV7-9,TRBJ1-4
ASSSLLGGDTIY,.,TRBV6-5,TRBJ1-3
SAAADWGTEAF,.,TRBV29-1,TRBJ1-1
ASSSRGDLYNEQF,TRBD2,TRBV7-2,TRBJ2-1
ASSRDIANTGELF,.,TRBV6-5,TRBJ2-2
ASSPGLAGAGGETQY,TRBD2,TRBV2,TRBJ2-5
ASSQEGIAGLAKNIQY,TRBD2,TRBV3-1/TRBV3-2,TRBJ2-4
ASSTGTGNGELF,TRBD1,TRBV2,TRBJ2-2
ASSELLAGFVYNEQF,TRBD2,TRBV27,TRBJ2-1
ASSQEPGQGNYGYT,TRBD1,TRBV3-1/TRBV3-2,TRBJ1-2
ASSIYGTGTNQPQH,TRBD1,TRBV19,TRBJ1-5
ATVQGFSQSYNEQF,.,TRBV19,TRBJ2-1
ASSAGGSSYNEQF,TRBD2,TRBV5-8,TRBJ2-1
ASSSWTTNDEQF,.,TRBV5-4,TRBJ2-1
AVGGRDWEKLF,.,TRBV19,TRBJ1-4
ASRPPPGGQNTEAF,.,TRBV7-9,TRBJ1-1
ASLATGDYEQY,.,TRBV21-1,TRBJ2-7
ASSQPRGTEAF,TRBD1,TRBV3-1/TRBV3-2,TRBJ1-1
ASSQVDRVGSYEQY,TRBD1,TRBV23-1,TRBJ2-7
ASSVAQPFNTGELF,.,TRBV9,TRBJ2-2
ATSDPPRGGYT,.,TRBV24-1,TRBJ1-2
ASSYDSGTLETQY,.,TRBV11-2,TRBJ2-5
ASRGTERNTEAF,.,TRBV28,TRBJ1-1
ASSLIASGLEKLF,.,TRBV7-2,TRBJ1-4
ASTQSTVYGYT,.,TRBV19,TRBJ1-2
ASSQHTGTGRNSPLH,TRBD1,TRBV7-6,TRBJ1-6
ASSPGRVVVRNEQF,.,TRBV19,TRBJ2-1
ASRDREGTHQPQH,TRBD1,TRBV2,TRBJ1-5
ASSPKSSGGHYEQY,TRBD2,TRBV19,TRBJ2-7
ASSLGQEQY,.,TRBV12-3/TRBV12-4,TRBJ2-7
ASSPQTGGKNSPLH,TRBD1,TRBV11-2,TRBJ1-6